Listed below are T cell receptor beta chains from one sample, sequenced in a study of blood T cell repertoires in COVID-19. TCRdb's copy holds only in-frame clones and misses some; the assay was immunoSEQ multiplex PCR. The table records over 120,000 clones, about 85% of them present only once. The sample consisted of peripheral blood. These receptors all come from a human donor with acute or convalescent COVID-19. The donor label of this sample is uncertain. Each CDR3 is given without its conserved first and last residue.

J,V,CDR3
TRBJ2-1,TRBV18,ASSPRQDSNEQF
TRBJ1-3,TRBV6-5,ASVRGGGNTIY
TRBJ1-2,TRBV5-4,ASSSTSYGYT
TRBJ1-2,TRBV30,AWNTANYGYT
TRBJ2-1,TRBV19,ASARSGTGPNNEQF
TRBJ1-1,TRBV10-3,AISDGGGGRDVRNTEAF
TRBJ1-2,TRBV24-1,ATSSRQGGLGYGYT
TRBJ2-3,TRBV5-6,ASSLLISTDTQY
TRBJ1-5,TRBV4-2,ASSQLTGQHQPQH
TRBJ2-1,TRBV4-2,ASSRAGAVSYNEQF
TRBJ2-3,TRBV4-2,ASSPMTSGANTDTQY
TRBJ2-7,TRBV24-1,ATSPEHDYEQY
TRBJ1-1,TRBV6-1,ASSEGWSGNTEAF
TRBJ1-5,TRBV21-1,ASSTGRVSNQPQH
TRBJ1-1,TRBV12-5,ASGLGQGLGNTEAF
TRBJ2-1,TRBV27,ASSILQGSLHNEQF
TRBJ1-2,TRBV2,ASSVGPGGNYGYT
TRBJ1-4,TRBV10-3,AISESTGGNEKLF
TRBJ1-2,TRBV18,ASSPEQAVGYT
TRBJ2-5,TRBV12-3/TRBV12-4,ASSFGGGETQY
TRBJ2-1,TRBV15,ATSRDADRRLYNEQF
TRBJ1-6,TRBV7-8,ASSRDRGRSPLH
TRBJ2-3,TRBV29-1,SVDGVGVTDTQY
TRBJ1-2,TRBV9,ASSVVTGYGYT
TRBJ1-1,TRBV30,AWSGTGLSRLNTEAF
TRBJ1-3,TRBV4-2,ASSQDAQGKDTIY
TRBJ2-5,TRBV7-2,ASSLGVKREETQY
TRBJ1-5,TRBV11-2,ASSARTGNQPQH
TRBJ1-1,TRBV18,ASSPPNNGGHTEAF
TRBJ1-5,TRBV7-9,ASSPGRPTVLNQPQH
TRBJ2-7,TRBV13,ASSLDEEQY
TRBJ1-2,TRBV28,ASTEGGFDGYT
TRBJ2-6,TRBV6-4,ASSREPGANVLT
TRBJ2-1,TRBV18,ASSRPSGVNEQF
TRBJ1-2,TRBV4-2,ASSQTGGYGYT
TRBJ2-3,TRBV11-2,ASSPSSSGSWDTQY
TRBJ1-1,TRBV29-1,SVGQGNTEAF
TRBJ1-6,TRBV2,AIKTVGDSPLH
TRBJ1-2,TRBV9,ASSVVPGEDGYT
TRBJ1-2,TRBV7-2,ASSHRTGLGGYT
TRBJ1-5,TRBV7-2,ASSLDGVSNQPQH